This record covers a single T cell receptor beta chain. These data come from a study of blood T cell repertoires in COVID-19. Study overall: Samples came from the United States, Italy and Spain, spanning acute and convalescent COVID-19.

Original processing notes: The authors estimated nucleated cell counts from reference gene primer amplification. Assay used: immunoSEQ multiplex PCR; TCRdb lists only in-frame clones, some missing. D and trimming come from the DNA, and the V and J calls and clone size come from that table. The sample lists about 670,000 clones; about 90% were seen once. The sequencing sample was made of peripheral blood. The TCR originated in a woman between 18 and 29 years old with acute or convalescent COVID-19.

The CDR3 coding sequence is TGTGCCAGCAGCGAGACAGGGAAAGCTTTCTTT. Its translation: CASSETGKAFF. The chain carries TRBV7-9 and TRBJ1-1, with TRBD1 identical over 7 bases. Germline lookup yields CDR1 SEHNR and CDR2 FQNEAQ (reference sequence). The CDR3 is made up of 11 amino acids. Germline trimming cut 5 bases from V and 9 bases from J; bases unmatched to any gene: 3.